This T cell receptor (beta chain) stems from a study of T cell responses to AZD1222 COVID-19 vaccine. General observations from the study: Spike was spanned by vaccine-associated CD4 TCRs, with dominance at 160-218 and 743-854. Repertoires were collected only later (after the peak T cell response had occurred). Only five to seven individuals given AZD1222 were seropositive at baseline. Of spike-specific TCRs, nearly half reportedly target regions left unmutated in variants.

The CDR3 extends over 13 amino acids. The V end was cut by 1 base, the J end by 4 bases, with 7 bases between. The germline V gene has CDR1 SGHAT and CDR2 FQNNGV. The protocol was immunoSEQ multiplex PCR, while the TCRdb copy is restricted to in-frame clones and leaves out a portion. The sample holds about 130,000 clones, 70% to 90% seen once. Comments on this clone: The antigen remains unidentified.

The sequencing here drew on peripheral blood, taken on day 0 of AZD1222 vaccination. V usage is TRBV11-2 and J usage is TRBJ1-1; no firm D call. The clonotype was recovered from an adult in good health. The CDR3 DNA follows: TGTGCCAGCAGCTTAGGGTCGGGCACTGAAGCTTTCTTT. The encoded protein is CASSLGSGTEAFF.